A single sample is the source of the 13 T cell receptor beta chains below, sequenced in a study of cytomegalovirus exposure and HLA in healthy donors. PCR employed 60 Vbeta and 13 Jbeta primers. Data came from immunoSEQ multiplex PCR; TCRdb stores just in-frame clones and leaves some out. The table shows 200,000 or so clones, with approximately 83% occurring only once. Sequencing was performed on PBMCs. Source of these receptors: a girl under 18 in good health and CMV-seronegative.

This clone was picked up a small number of times. The rearrangement joins TRBV7-9 to TRBJ1-1, with a weak D call TRBD1 (6 bases). V lost 1 base and J lost 9, with 18 bases in between. The germline V gene encodes CDR1 SEHNR and CDR2 FQNEAQ (reference sequence). This CDR3 is built from 15 residues. The CDR3 nucleotides are TGTGCCAGCAGCTTAGATCCGGGACACGGCCGTAAAGCTTTCTTT. Translated: CASSLDPGHGRKAFF. Variable domain in full (rest from reference TRBV7-9 and TRBJ1-1): DTGVSQNPRHKITKRGQNVTFRCDPISEHNRLYWYRQTLGQGPEFLTYFQNEAQLEKSRLLSDRFSAERPKGSFSTLEIQRTEQGDSAMYLCASSLDPGHGRKAFFGQGTRLTVV.

The chain employs TRBV4-1 and TRBJ1-1, with 8 nucleotides matching TRBD1. The CDR3 runs to 15 residues. Germline CDR1 and CDR2: MGHRA and YSYEKL. V was pared by 1 base and J by 1 base, with 2 bases of the junction left unmatched. CDR3 loop: CASSQAGTGNTEAFF. The CDR3 coding sequence is TGCGCCAGCAGCCAAGCCGGGACAGGGAACACTGAAGCTTTCTTT.

This chain connects TRBV11-3 to TRBJ2-1, with 7 bases identical to TRBD2. Germline loops: CDR1 SGHNT, CDR2 YENEEA. V was clipped by 1 base and J by 8 bases; unmatched bases: 8. This CDR3 contains 15 residues. Written as DNA, the CDR3 is TGTGCCAGCAGCTTAGGAGGAGCGGGGTGGGATGAGCAGTTCTTC. Protein: CASSLGGAGWDEQFF.

This chain links TRBV5-4 with TRBJ1-1; D uncertain. CDR1 is SGHNT, CDR2 YYREEE, per germline (reference sequence). This CDR3 comprises 12 residues. Trimming shortened V by 3 bases and J by 3 bases, and 6 bases separated the two germline ends. The CDR3 region is CASSSTHTEAFF. CDR3 sequence (DNA): TGTGCCAGCAGCTCTACGCACACTGAAGCTTTCTTT.

The chain combines TRBV28 with TRBJ2-2, with 9 bases that match TRBD1. This CDR3 region has 15 residues. The germline gives CDR1 MDHEN, CDR2 SYDVKM. After removal of 6 bases from V and 7 bases from J, the junction contained 9 bases not matched to a gene. The CDR3 is CASRDRQGVNGELFF. As DNA, the CDR3 is TGTGCCAGCAGGGACCGACAGGGGGTAAACGGGGAGCTGTTTTTT.

The chain is built from TRBV7-3 and TRBJ1-2; tentative D call: TRBD1 (5 bases). V lost 5 bases and J 7 bases, leaving 20 bases between the germline ends. This CDR3 has 15 residues. Germline lookup yields CDR1 SGHTA and CDR2 FQGTGA. The CDR3 DNA reads as TGTGCCAGCAGCCCGCAGGGAGGAGGCCCAGGTGGCTACACCTTC. This sequence encodes CASSPQGGGPGGYTF.

The chain employs TRBV23-1 and TRBJ1-1; the D gene is possibly TRBD1 (6 bases). Being an ORF, TRBV23-1 has a function that is uncertain. The ends were cut back, 7 bases at V and 1 base at J, with 19 bases in the middle. There are 16 residues in the CDR3. In DNA, the CDR3 is TGCGCCAGCATCAACAAGGGGCCCAGGGGGAACACTGAAGCTTTCTTT. Encoded protein: CASINKGPRGNTEAFF.

This chain links TRBV28 with TRBJ1-2; D might be TRBD1 (5 bases). This CDR3 has 14 amino acids. In germline, CDR1 is MDHEN, CDR2 SYDVKM. Deletions cut 7 bases from V and 6 bases from J, with 18 bases between. CDR3 in amino acids: CASTFAGRMHGYTF. The CDR3 bases are TGTGCCAGCACCTTTGCGGGACGGATGCATGGCTACACCTTC.

The rearrangement uses TRBV30 and TRBJ2-7; D not resolved. The length of the CDR3 is 13 residues. Germline CDR1 reads GTSNPN; CDR2 reads SVGIG (reference sequence). The V end was cut by 4 bases, the J end by 3 bases, with 13 bases between. The CDR3 region is CAWTRTLYYEQYF. The CDR3 coding sequence is TGTGCCTGGACCCGCACTCTATACTACGAGCAGTACTTC.

This clone was seen once. The chain has TRBV7-9 and TRBJ2-1, with TRBD2 matching over 12 bases. With V trimmed by 6 bases and J by 4 bases, 4 bases remained unmatched. Germline V gene sequence: CDR1 SEHNR, CDR2 FQNEAQ (reference sequence). The CDR3 length is 15 residues. In DNA, the CDR3 is TGTGCCAGCAGGCATCTAGCGGGGGGGTACAATGAGCAGTTCTTC. It is translated as CASRHLAGGYNEQFF.

V gene TRBV5-1 combines with J gene TRBJ2-1, with 7 bases identical to TRBD1. Germline CDR1 SGHRS, CDR2 YFSETQ. V dropped 4 bases and J dropped 13; count of bases not matched to a gene: 23. The CDR3 runs to 17 residues. The CDR3 sequence is CASSPNGGTVAVSEQFF. The CDR3 DNA sequence: TGCGCCAGCAGCCCTAATGGTGGGACAGTGGCCGTATCCGAACAGTTCTTC.

The J gene is TRBJ2-1, the V gene TRBV10-1; 7 bases agree with TRBD2. Trimming cost V 3 bases and J 1 base; bases outside gene matches: 6. The CDR3 contains 16 residues. Per germline, CDR1 WNHNN and CDR2 SYGVQD (reference sequence). CDR3 DNA: TGCGCCAGCAGTGATCCCGGGACTAAATCCTACAATGAGCAGTTCTTC. Translation: CASSDPGTKSYNEQFF.

V usage is TRBV5-1 and J usage is TRBJ2-7; 7 positions agree with TRBD1. CDR3 length equals 15 residues. In germline, CDR1 is SGHRS, CDR2 YFSETQ. The ends lost 0 bases at V and 1 base at J; junction bases unmatched: 4. CDR3 sequence (DNA): TGCGCCAGCAGCTTGGAAGGGGGCTTGTCCTACGAGCAGTACTTC. Amino acid sequence: CASSLEGGLSYEQYF.